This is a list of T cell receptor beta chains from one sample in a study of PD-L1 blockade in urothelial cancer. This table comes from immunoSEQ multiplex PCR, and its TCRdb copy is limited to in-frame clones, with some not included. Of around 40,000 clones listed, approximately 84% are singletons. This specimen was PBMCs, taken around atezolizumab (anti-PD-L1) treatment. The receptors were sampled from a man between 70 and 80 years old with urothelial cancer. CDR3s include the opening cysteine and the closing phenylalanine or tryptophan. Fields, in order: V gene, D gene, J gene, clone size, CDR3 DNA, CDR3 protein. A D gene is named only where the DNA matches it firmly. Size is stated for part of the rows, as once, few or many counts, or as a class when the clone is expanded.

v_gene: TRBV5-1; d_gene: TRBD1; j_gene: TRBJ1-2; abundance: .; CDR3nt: TGCGCCAGCAGCCTCCGGGACAGTCGCGGCTACACCTTC; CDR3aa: CASSLRDSRGYTF
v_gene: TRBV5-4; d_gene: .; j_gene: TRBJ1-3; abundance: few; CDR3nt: TGTGCCAGCAGCTCTCCTACTACCGGAAACACCATATATTTT; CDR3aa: CASSSPTTGNTIYF
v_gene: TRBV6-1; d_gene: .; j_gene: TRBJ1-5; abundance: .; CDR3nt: TGTGCCAGCAGCAGGGAAAGGTATCAGCCCCAGCATTTT; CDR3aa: CASSRERYQPQHF
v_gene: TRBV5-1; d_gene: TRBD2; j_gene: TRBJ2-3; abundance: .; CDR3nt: TGCGCCAGCAGCTTGGACGGGGGAGGGCCTGGAGATACGCAGTATTTT; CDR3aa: CASSLDGGGPGDTQYF
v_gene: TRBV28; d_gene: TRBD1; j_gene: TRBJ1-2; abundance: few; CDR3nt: TGTGCCAGCAGTTTGACAGGGCTTTATGGCTACACCTTC; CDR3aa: CASSLTGLYGYTF
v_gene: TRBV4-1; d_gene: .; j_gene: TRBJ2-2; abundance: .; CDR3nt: TGCGCCAGCAGCGGGCGACAGATTACCGGGGAGCTGTTTTTT; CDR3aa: CASSGRQITGELFF
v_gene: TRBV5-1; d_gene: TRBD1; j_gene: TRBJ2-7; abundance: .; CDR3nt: TGCGCCAGCAGCTGGACCGGGACAGGGAACTACGAGCAGTACTTC; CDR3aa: CASSWTGTGNYEQYF
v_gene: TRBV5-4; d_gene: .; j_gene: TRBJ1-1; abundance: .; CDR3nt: TGTGCCAGCAGCCCGACCCTACAGGGTGAAGCTTTCTTT; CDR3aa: CASSPTLQGEAFF
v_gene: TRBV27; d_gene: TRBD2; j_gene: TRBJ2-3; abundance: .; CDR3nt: TGTGCCAGCAGTTTATTAGCGGGAGTCGGCACAGATACGCAGTATTTT; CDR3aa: CASSLLAGVGTDTQYF
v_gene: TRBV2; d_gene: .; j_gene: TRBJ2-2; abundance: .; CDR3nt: TGTGCCAGCAGTGCGGCTTGGGCAGCCACCGGGGAGCTGTTTTTT; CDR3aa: CASSAAWAATGELFF
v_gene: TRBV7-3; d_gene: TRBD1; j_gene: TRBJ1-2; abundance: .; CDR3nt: TGTGCCAGCAGTGAGGGACAGGACTATGGCTACACCTTC; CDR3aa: CASSEGQDYGYTF
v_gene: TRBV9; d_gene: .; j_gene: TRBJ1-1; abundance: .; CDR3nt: TGTGCCAGCAGCGTAGGCAGGGAGGACACTGAAGCTTTCTTT; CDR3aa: CASSVGREDTEAFF
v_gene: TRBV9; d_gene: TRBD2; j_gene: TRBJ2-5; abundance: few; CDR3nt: TGTGCCAGCAGCGTAGGGGCGGGGGGGCGCCCAGAGACCCAGTACTTC; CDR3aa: CASSVGAGGRPETQYF
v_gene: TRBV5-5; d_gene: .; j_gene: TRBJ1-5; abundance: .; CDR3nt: TGTGCCAGCAGCTTGGGACCACCGCGGGCGAAGTATCAGCCCCAGCATTTT; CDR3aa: CASSLGPPRAKYQPQHF
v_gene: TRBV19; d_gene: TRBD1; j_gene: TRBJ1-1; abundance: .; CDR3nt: TGTGCCAGTAGTATGGTGGGACAGCGAGTCGGTTCCACTGAAGCTTTCTTT; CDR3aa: CASSMVGQRVGSTEAFF
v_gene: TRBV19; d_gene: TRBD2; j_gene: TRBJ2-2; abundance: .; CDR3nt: TGTGCCAGTAGCATCGGACTAGCGGGAGGGGGCAGGGAGCTGTTTTTT; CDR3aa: CASSIGLAGGGRELFF
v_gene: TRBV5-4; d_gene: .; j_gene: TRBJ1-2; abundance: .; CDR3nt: TGTGCCAGCAGCTTGGAAGCAGCGGGGCGCATGGGCTACACCTTC; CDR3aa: CASSLEAAGRMGYTF